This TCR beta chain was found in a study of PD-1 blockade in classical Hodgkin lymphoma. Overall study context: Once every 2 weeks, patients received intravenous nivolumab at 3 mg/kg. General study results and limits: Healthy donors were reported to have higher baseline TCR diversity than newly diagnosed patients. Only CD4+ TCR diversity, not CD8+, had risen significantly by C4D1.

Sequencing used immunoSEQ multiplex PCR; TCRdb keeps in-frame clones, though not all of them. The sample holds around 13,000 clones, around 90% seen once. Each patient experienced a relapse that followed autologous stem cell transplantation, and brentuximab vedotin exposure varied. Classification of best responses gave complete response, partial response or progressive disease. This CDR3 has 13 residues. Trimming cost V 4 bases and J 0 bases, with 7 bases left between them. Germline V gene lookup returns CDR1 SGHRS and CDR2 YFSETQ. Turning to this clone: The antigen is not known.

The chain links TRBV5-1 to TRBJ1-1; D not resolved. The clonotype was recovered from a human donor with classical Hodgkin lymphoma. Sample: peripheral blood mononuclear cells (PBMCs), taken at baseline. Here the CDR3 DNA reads TGCGCCAGCAGCCCCTCTATGAACACTGAAGCTTTCTTT. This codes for CASSPSMNTEAFF.